This TCR beta chain stems from a study of Graves' ophthalmopathy and Graves' hyperthyroidism. This clonotype was detected only a few times. The sequenced template was RNA, covering the TCR beta CDR3 region. First-round RT-PCR used HTBI primers; second-round multiplex PCR followed. MiXCR, run by TCRdb on the multiplex PCR reads, gives a single entry per CDR3 protein. Of about 740,000 distinct CDR3 sequences in the sample, 40% were seen once. PBMCs had their origin in fresh peripheral blood (more than 9.5 ml). V shed 2 bases and J shed 6 bases, with 11 bases lying between them. This CDR3 region has 13 residues. Germline V lookup: CDR1 SGHNT, CDR2 YYREEE (reference sequence).

J is TRBJ1-1 and V is TRBV5-4; D uncertain. The specimen sequenced was peripheral blood. This clonotype originated in an adult man with Graves' ophthalmopathy. This CDR3 reads CASSFGSRPEAFF. CDR3 DNA: TGTGCCAGCAGCTTTGGGAGCCGCCCTGAAGCTTTCTTT.